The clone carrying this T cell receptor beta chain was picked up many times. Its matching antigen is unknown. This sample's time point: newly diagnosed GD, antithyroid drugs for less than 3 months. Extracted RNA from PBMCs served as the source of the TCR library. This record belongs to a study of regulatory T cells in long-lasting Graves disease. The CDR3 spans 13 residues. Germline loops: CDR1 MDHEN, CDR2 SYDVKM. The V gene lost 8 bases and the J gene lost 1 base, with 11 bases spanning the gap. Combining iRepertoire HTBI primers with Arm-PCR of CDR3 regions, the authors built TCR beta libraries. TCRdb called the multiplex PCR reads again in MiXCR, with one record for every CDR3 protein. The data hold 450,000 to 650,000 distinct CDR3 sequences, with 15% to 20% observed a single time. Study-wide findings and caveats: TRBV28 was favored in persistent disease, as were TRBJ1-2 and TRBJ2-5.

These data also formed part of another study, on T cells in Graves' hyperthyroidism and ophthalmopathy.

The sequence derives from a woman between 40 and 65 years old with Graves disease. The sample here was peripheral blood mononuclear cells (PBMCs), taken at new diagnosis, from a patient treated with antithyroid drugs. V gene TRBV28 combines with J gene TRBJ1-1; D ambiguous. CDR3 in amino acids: CASRPTENTEAFF. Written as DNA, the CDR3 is TGTGCCAGCCGCCCGACGGAGAACACTGAAGCTTTCTTT.